This is a list of T cell receptor beta chains from one sample in a study of blood T cells in healthy people across ages. TCRdb called the 5' RACE reads again in MiXCR, with one record for every CDR3 protein. The sample consists of over a million distinct CDR3 sequences, less than 25% of them appearing once. These data also formed part of another study, on T cells of mothers and their children.

Sequenced input: blood. The receptors derive from a girl aged 2 to 9 in good health. Both conserved end residues are part of each CDR3. A D gene is named only where the DNA matches it firmly. Clone size, where shown, is once, few, many, or a class for clones that have expanded.

d_call	cdr3_length	clone_size	v_call	j_call	cdr3_nt	cdr3_aa
TRBD1	15	few	TRBV6-6	TRBJ2-7	TGTGCCAGCAGTTACTCGGACAGGGTCGCCTACGAGCAGTACTTC	CASSYSDRVAYEQYF
TRBD2	18	.	TRBV7-8	TRBJ2-6	TGTGCCAGCAGCCCCAATGGCGCGGGGGATTCTGGGGCCAACGTCCTGACTTTC	CASSPNGAGDSGANVLTF
.	17	.	TRBV3-1	TRBJ2-4	TGTGCCAGCAGCCAAGATCTTTTTCAGCGGACTAAAAACATTCAGTACTTC	CASSQDLFQRTKNIQYF
.	16	.	TRBV7-8	TRBJ1-2	TGTGCCAGCAGCTTCACCGGGGGCACCTTTGGCTATGGCTACACCTTC	CASSFTGGTFGYGYTF
.	14	few	TRBV6-5	TRBJ1-1	TGTGCCAGCAGTACCAGAGCCGCAAACACTGAAGCTTTCTTT	CASSTRAANTEAFF
.	17	many	TRBV24-1	TRBJ2-3	TGTGCCACCAGTGACTCCTCCTACGACGAAAACACAGATACGCAGTATTTT	CATSDSSYDENTDTQYF
.	15	few	TRBV12-3/TRBV12-4	TRBJ1-1	TGTGCCAGCAGTCTAAGGACAGCTCGAGAAGTTGAAGCTTTCTTT	CASSLRTAREVEAFF
.	14	few	TRBV20-1	TRBJ2-1	TGCAGTGCTAGAGATGGCGGTAATTGGAATGAGCAGTTCTTC	CSARDGGNWNEQFF
.	13	few	TRBV6-1	TRBJ2-7	TGTGCCAGCAACCGTTACTTCCTCGGCGAGCAGTACTTC	CASNRYFLGEQYF
.	13	few	TRBV7-9	TRBJ2-2	TGTGCCAGCAGGCCTAAAGATACCGGGGAGCTGTTTTTT	CASRPKDTGELFF
TRBD2	17	.	TRBV4-2	TRBJ2-7	TGTGCCAGCAGCCCGGAGCGGCTAGCGGGTCCTTTCTACGAGCAGTACTTC	CASSPERLAGPFYEQYF
TRBD1	17	few	TRBV25-1	TRBJ2-5	TGTGCCAGCAGTGAATACCCCGGGACAGAAACCCAAGAGACCCAGTACTTC	CASSEYPGTETQETQYF
.	14	few	TRBV10-3	TRBJ2-3	TGTGCCATCAGTGAGATTGGAAAGACAGATACGCAGTATTTT	CAISEIGKTDTQYF
TRBD2	15	few	TRBV13	TRBJ2-3	TGTGCCAGCAGTCCTGGACTAGCGGTGACAGATACGCAGTATTTT	CASSPGLAVTDTQYF
.	15	.	TRBV11-3	TRBJ2-3	TGTGCCAGCAGCCCAGACGGATTGGGCACAGATACGCAGTATTTT	CASSPDGLGTDTQYF
TRBD2	16	many	TRBV9	TRBJ2-3	TGTGCCAGCAGCGGGGGGACTAGCGGGGGGGTATATACGCAGTATTTT	CASSGGTSGGVYTQYF
TRBD2	17	.	TRBV5-1	TRBJ2-5	TGCGCCAGCCGCCCCTTACTAGCGGGAGAAGGGACGGAGACCCAGTACTTC	CASRPLLAGEGTETQYF
.	13	.	TRBV5-1	TRBJ2-2	TGCGCCAGCACCGACTCGGCCGGGGTGGAGCTGTTTTTT	CASTDSAGVELFF
TRBD1	17	few	TRBV7-2	TRBJ1-4	TGTGCCAGCAGCTTACGAGGATCGGGCAGGGGGAATGAAAAACTGTTTTTT	CASSLRGSGRGNEKLFF
TRBD2	14	few	TRBV2	TRBJ2-1	TGTGCCAGCACTCGGACTAGCACCTACAATGAGCAGTTCTTC	CASTRTSTYNEQFF
TRBD1	15	few	TRBV28	TRBJ2-4	TGTGCCACCAGCCCAGGGACAGGGGGTTCTAACATTCAGTACTTC	CATSPGTGGSNIQYF
.	12	few	TRBV12-3/TRBV12-4	TRBJ1-1	TGTGCCAGCAGTTTTAGCGGCGGTGAAGCTTTCTTT	CASSFSGGEAFF
TRBD1	16	.	TRBV4-1	TRBJ1-2	TGCGCCAGCAGCCAGGGACCGGGACAGGGTATCTATGGCTACACCTTC	CASSQGPGQGIYGYTF
TRBD1	14	.	TRBV7-9	TRBJ1-2	TGTGCCAGCAGCCGACAGGGGGCATACTATGGCTACACCTTC	CASSRQGAYYGYTF
.	14	.	TRBV12-3/TRBV12-4	TRBJ1-2	TGTGCCAGCAGTTTATGGGGTCTTAAGGAAGGCTACACCTTC	CASSLWGLKEGYTF
.	15	.	TRBV12-3/TRBV12-4	TRBJ1-1	TGTGCCAGCAGTTCCCGGCCGGGGCAAAGAGGGGAAGCTTTCTTT	CASSSRPGQRGEAFF
.	13	few	TRBV7-2	TRBJ2-5	TGTGCCAGCAGCTTAGAGACAGAAGAGACCCAGTACTTC	CASSLETEETQYF
TRBD2	16	few	TRBV12-3/TRBV12-4	TRBJ2-5	TGTGCCAGCAGTTTAGGCACGGGGGGACTCCAAGAGACCCAGTACTTC	CASSLGTGGLQETQYF
TRBD2	17	.	TRBV25-1	TRBJ2-1	TGTGCCAGCAGTCGCCTCACCCTAGCGGGAGGGGTGGATGAGCAGTTCTTC	CASSRLTLAGGVDEQFF
.	14	.	TRBV3-1	TRBJ2-7	TGTGCCAGCAGCCAGGCCTCCCGTGAGGCAGCTCACACGTTC	CASSQASREAAHTF
.	14	.	TRBV29-1	TRBJ2-3	TGCAGCCCACAACGGATAGGGGGCACAGATACGCAGTATTTT	CSPQRIGGTDTQYF
.	15	.	TRBV12-3/TRBV12-4	TRBJ1-5	TGTGCCAGCAGTTTAGGGCATGCGGGGTATCAGCCCCAGCATTTT	CASSLGHAGYQPQHF
.	12	few	TRBV5-1	TRBJ2-5	TGCGCCAGCACGGGGGATCAAGAGACCCAGTACTTC	CASTGDQETQYF
.	17	.	TRBV7-9	TRBJ1-5	TGTGCCAGCAGCCTGACTTTGAAGGGGGATCTTTACCAGCCCCAGCATTTT	CASSLTLKGDLYQPQHF
.	14	.	TRBV29-1	TRBJ2-7	TGCAGCGTTGAGTTACATACCGACACCTACGAGCAGTACTTC	CSVELHTDTYEQYF
.	16	.	TRBV7-9	TRBJ2-3	TGTGCCAGCAGCTTGGTATGGCAGGGGCGAGGAGATACGCAGTATTTT	CASSLVWQGRGDTQYF
.	12	few	TRBV5-5	TRBJ2-5	TGTGCCAGCAGCTTGGACTCAAAGACCCAGTACTTC	CASSLDSKTQYF
.	11	.	TRBV2	TRBJ1-1	TGTGCCAGCAGTGTGAGAGTTGAAGCTTTCTTT	CASSVRVEAFF
.	16	medium-sized	TRBV20-1	TRBJ2-2	TGCAGTGCTAGACCGGCCTCCTCGGGCCTCACCGGGGAGCTGTTTTTT	CSARPASSGLTGELFF
TRBD1	13	.	TRBV29-1	TRBJ1-2	TGCAGCGCCTGGACAGGGGATCGGTATGGCTACACCTTC	CSAWTGDRYGYTF